The rows below give T cell receptor beta chains drawn from one sample of a study of cytomegalovirus exposure and HLA in healthy donors. Assay: immunoSEQ multiplex PCR; the TCRdb copy retains only in-frame clones and omits some. The data contain around 270,000 clones, 80% of them seen just once; the ten biggest clones take up roughly 0.31%. Input material: PBMCs. The receptors stem from a girl aged 2 to 9 in good health and CMV-seronegative. The CDR3 runs from the conserved cysteine through the conserved F or W.

TRBJ2-3 TRBV18 16 CASSPLAGLGTDTQYF
TRBJ1-2 TRBV28 14 CASSPGVQSYGYTF
TRBJ1-6 TRBV7-8 21 CASSLDSDRGRFRTYNSPLHF
TRBJ2-7 TRBV5-6 14 CASSRSGYSYEQYF
TRBJ2-3 TRBV28 15 CASSLWSGGPNTQYF
TRBJ2-5 TRBV2 14 CASSLDYYQETQYF
TRBJ2-7 TRBV6-1 13 CATGTGELYEQYF
TRBJ2-7 TRBV20-1 11 CSLDRAYEQYF
TRBJ2-2 TRBV9 16 CASSVVGDKYTGELFF
TRBJ2-5 TRBV30 12 CAWTGNQETQYF
TRBJ2-3 TRBV27 13 CASSFQGTDTQYF
TRBJ2-7 TRBV6-5 16 CASSYSGSGGHYEQYF